The present entry profiles one T cell receptor beta chain with its context. Seattle patients were enrolled during active infection and followed longitudinally. These data are taken from a study of blood T cell repertoires in COVID-19. At the level of the study: PBMCs, B-cell-depleted T cells, or T cells provided the cDNA or gDNA that made up the material.

How the authors handled the data: Reference gene primer amplification in the assay estimated nucleated cell counts. TCRdb keeps only in-frame clones here, not all; method: immunoSEQ multiplex PCR. Clone size and V and J calls were adopted from that table, with D and trimming inferred from the DNA. The table lists over 45,000 clones, 87% of them singletons. This receptor was identified in a man aged 40-49 years with COVID-19, enrolled during active disease. The sequencing input was peripheral blood.

The CDR3 DNA sequence: TGTGCCAGCAGCCAATACCAGGGTTATGGCTACACCTTC. It yields the protein CASSQYQGYGYTF. The chain is built from TRBV6-5 and TRBJ1-2; D may be TRBD1 (5 bases). Trimming left V 6 bases short and J 5 bases short, with 13 bases between. Germline CDR1 is MNHEY and CDR2 is SVGAGI. This CDR3 is 13 amino acids long.